Listed below are T cell receptor beta chains from one sample, sequenced in a study of Ad26.COV2.S vaccination and SARS-CoV-2 variants. Clones were read by immunoSEQ multiplex PCR, and TCRdb kept only the in-frame ones, dropping some. The sample lists about 350,000 clones; about 88% were seen once. The material was peripheral blood, obtained in a trial of Ad26.COV2.S vaccine versus placebo. The receptors derive from a person aged 18-65 years who received the Ad26.COV2.S COVID-19 vaccine or a placebo. Each CDR3 is given with its conserved first and last residue. The order of the fields is V gene, J gene, CDR3 protein.

v_gene: TRBV4-2; j_gene: TRBJ2-4; CDR3aa: CASSQAGEASTKNIQYF
v_gene: TRBV5-6; j_gene: TRBJ1-2; CDR3aa: CASSLVQGVMLANYGYTF
v_gene: TRBV5-6; j_gene: TRBJ1-4; CDR3aa: CASSKTTGTNEKLFF
v_gene: TRBV9; j_gene: TRBJ1-3; CDR3aa: CASSVVGSTSGNTIYF
v_gene: TRBV4-1; j_gene: TRBJ1-6; CDR3aa: CASSPQGTVDNSPLHF
v_gene: TRBV3-1/TRBV3-2; j_gene: TRBJ2-5; CDR3aa: CASSRDSSGAQETQYF
v_gene: TRBV6-2/TRBV6-3; j_gene: TRBJ1-2; CDR3aa: CASSYVGGGPVYTF
v_gene: TRBV7-9; j_gene: TRBJ2-1; CDR3aa: CASSPSGGPYNEQFF
v_gene: TRBV19; j_gene: TRBJ1-2; CDR3aa: CASSIDTGIYGYTF
v_gene: TRBV11-2; j_gene: TRBJ1-3; CDR3aa: CASSRDLAGNTIYF
v_gene: TRBV7-2; j_gene: TRBJ1-6; CDR3aa: CASSWTGGNNSPLHF
v_gene: TRBV6-5; j_gene: TRBJ2-1; CDR3aa: CASSLRYNEQFF
v_gene: TRBV6-4; j_gene: TRBJ2-4; CDR3aa: CASSYTSGRGGNIQYF
v_gene: TRBV30; j_gene: TRBJ1-2; CDR3aa: CAWSLQGTYGYTF
v_gene: TRBV7-3; j_gene: TRBJ1-2; CDR3aa: CASSLTGGTGRGYTF
v_gene: TRBV12-3/TRBV12-4; j_gene: TRBJ1-1; CDR3aa: CASLSRTEAFF
v_gene: TRBV29-1; j_gene: TRBJ2-7; CDR3aa: CSVGSDGVGEQYF
v_gene: TRBV10-3; j_gene: TRBJ1-6; CDR3aa: CAISESGPGTGVRPLHF
v_gene: TRBV6-2/TRBV6-3; j_gene: TRBJ1-2; CDR3aa: CASSLGGPAYGYTF
v_gene: TRBV19; j_gene: TRBJ2-1; CDR3aa: CASSPDRETYNEQFF
v_gene: TRBV25-1; j_gene: TRBJ1-2; CDR3aa: CASNDPGGSNYGYTF
v_gene: TRBV5-1; j_gene: TRBJ2-1; CDR3aa: CASSKGFDEQFF
v_gene: TRBV9; j_gene: TRBJ1-1; CDR3aa: CASSTQGQGNTEAFF
v_gene: TRBV30; j_gene: TRBJ1-1; CDR3aa: CAWRAGKGRYTEAFF